The next 27 T cell receptor beta chains were all read from a single sample in a study of T-cell reconstitution after alpha-beta-depleted transplantation in children. During its preparation, the TCRbeta library received unique molecular identifiers. TCRdb reanalysed the PCR reads using MiXCR and keeps one entry per CDR3 protein. Of about 200,000 distinct CDR3 sequences listed, 13% to 15% are singletons. The sequencing here drew on PBMCs from the stem cell graft donor, taken from the stem cell graft. These receptors all stem from a human donor who donated a stem cell graft to a child with acute lymphoblastic leukemia.

This clonotype was observed many times. The chain couples TRBV20-1 to TRBJ2-1; 10 nucleotides line up with TRBD2. This CDR3 comprises 14 residues. Germline values: CDR1 DFQATT, CDR2 SNEGSKA (reference sequence). Trimming took 5 bases from V and 8 from J; bases not matched to a gene: 9. CDR3 in amino acids: CSALPAGGPDEQFF. The CDR3 nucleotides read TGCAGTGCTCTTCCAGCGGGAGGGCCCGATGAGCAGTTCTTC.

This sequence joins TRBV28 and TRBJ1-1; D not resolved. Germline values: CDR1 MDHEN, CDR2 SYDVKM. The CDR3 sequence is 16 residues long. V was clipped by 4 bases and J by 1 base, with 16 bases between them. CDR3: CASSSNPTDRNTEAFF. The CDR3 DNA reads as TGTGCCAGCAGTTCAAACCCCACAGACCGGAACACTGAAGCTTTCTTT. The entire variable domain, with the rest obtained from reference TRBV28 and TRBJ1-1, is as follows: DVKVTQSSRYLVKRTGEKVFLECVQDMDHENMFWYRQDPGLGLRLIYFSYDVKMKEKGDIPEGYSVSREKKERFSLILESASTNQTSMYLCASSSNPTDRNTEAFFGQGTRLTVV.

This clonotype occurred many times. The chain recombines TRBV20-1 with TRBJ2-7, with 9 bases identical to TRBD2. CDR3 length equals 12 residues. The germline gives CDR1 DFQATT, CDR2 SNEGSKA (reference sequence). The V and J ends lost 8 bases and 5 bases, in that order; junction bases with no gene match: 7. The chain's CDR3 is CSLAGGSDEQYF. In DNA, the CDR3 is TGCAGTTTGGCGGGAGGGAGCGACGAGCAGTACTTC.

This clonotype was seen ten or more times. The CDR3, as DNA: TGTGCCAGCAGCTTCCGACTAGCATCTGAGCAGTTCTTC. Protein sequence: CASSFRLASEQFF. The gene calls are TRBV9 and TRBJ2-1; TRBD2 matches 7 bases. Germline loops: CDR1 SGDLS, CDR2 YYNGEE. This CDR3 comprises 13 residues. J was trimmed by 9 bases and V by 4 bases; bases with no gene match: 7.

This clonotype was observed at least ten times. The rearrangement uses TRBV12-3 or TRBV12-4 and TRBJ2-2, with TRBD2 identical over 7 bases. The CDR3 contains 16 residues. The V and J ends lost 8 bases and 0 bases, in that order; junction bases with no gene match: 9. CDR3 protein: CASGKWEGTNTGELFF. The CDR3 DNA reads as TGTGCCAGCGGAAAGTGGGAGGGTACGAACACCGGGGAGCTGTTTTTT.

The sample holds a few counts of this clonotype. This chain joins TRBV3-1 and TRBJ2-7; D gene uncertain. The CDR3 totals 12 residues. Germline CDR1 LGHDT, CDR2 YNNKEL (reference sequence). Trimming left V 1 base short and J 3 bases short, with 4 bases between. The CDR3 loop reads CASSQVNYEQYF. The DNA for the CDR3 is TGTGCCAGCAGCCAAGTAAACTACGAGCAGTACTTC.

This clonotype was seen repeatedly, ten times or more. V and J are TRBV27 and TRBJ2-1; no firm D call. The CDR3 contains 14 residues. Germline CDR1 is MNHEY and CDR2 is SMNVEV (reference sequence). Trimming took 2 bases from V and 8 from J, leaving 13 bases between them. The CDR3 loop reads CASSLRSKGDEQFF. In DNA, the CDR3 is TGTGCCAGCAGTTTAAGAAGTAAGGGCGATGAGCAGTTCTTC.

V is TRBV7-9 and J is TRBJ2-1; D uncertain. The germline CDR1 and CDR2 sequences are SEHNR and FQNEAQ (reference sequence). Between the trimmed V and J ends, which lost 1 base and 10 bases, there was a span of 5 bases. The CDR3 has 11 residues. This CDR3 reads CASSLVSEQFF. In nucleotides, the CDR3 is TGTGCCAGCAGCTTAGTGTCCGAGCAGTTCTTC.

There are many counts of this clonotype. This rearrangement joins TRBV20-1 to TRBJ2-5; weak D call: TRBD2 (6 bases). The CDR3 extends over 14 amino acids. The germline CDR1 and CDR2 sequences are DFQATT and SNEGSKA (reference sequence). Trimming took off 0 bases at V and 5 bases at J, with 13 bases between the two ends. The CDR3 DNA reads as TGCAGTGCTAGAGACAGGGACTTGGGGGAGACCCAGTACTTC. Translated: CSARDRDLGETQYF.

This clonotype was seen many times. The chain joins TRBV5-1 to TRBJ2-1, with TRBD2 as a possible D gene (6 bases). Per the germline V gene, CDR1 is SGHRS and CDR2 is YFSETQ. V dropped 5 bases and J dropped 7 bases, with 13 bases sitting between them. The CDR3 contains 13 residues. Here the CDR3 DNA reads TGCGCCAGCAGTCGCTTGGGAGGTAATGAGCAGTTCTTC. This sequence encodes CASSRLGGNEQFF.

This chain links TRBV11-3 with TRBJ1-2; D unresolved. This CDR3 has 11 residues. Per the germline V gene, CDR1 is SGHNT and CDR2 is YENEEA. V lost 5 bases and J lost 8, with 9 bases in between. The CDR3 sequence: CASSGLLGYTF. CDR3 nucleotides: TGTGCCAGCAGCGGACTCTTGGGCTACACCTTC.

At least ten counts were recorded for this clonotype. The chain has TRBV5-1 and TRBJ1-2; D is possibly TRBD1 (6 bases). Germline lookup yields CDR1 SGHRS and CDR2 YFSETQ. The V end was cut by 2 bases, the J end by 5 bases, with 10 bases between. The CDR3 is 13 amino acids. CDR3 sequence reads: CASSLTGKYGYTF. The CDR3 DNA sequence: TGCGCCAGCAGCTTAACAGGGAAATATGGCTACACCTTC.

This clonotype occurred many times. This sequence joins TRBV5-1 and TRBJ1-1; D not certain. This CDR3 is 14 amino acids long. CDR1 SGHRS and CDR2 YFSETQ come from the germline V gene. The germline V and J ends were trimmed by 3 bases and 1 base, with 10 bases remaining between them. CDR3 residues: CASSSDGGNTEAFF. CDR3 bases: TGCGCCAGCAGCTCGGACGGCGGGAACACTGAAGCTTTCTTT.

This clonotype has ten or more counts. The chain recombines TRBV29-1 with TRBJ2-5; possibly TRBD1 for D (5 bases). V lost 7 bases to trimming and J lost 1 base, with 13 bases between them. Germline V gene lookup returns CDR1 SQVTM and CDR2 ANQGSEA. CDR3 length equals 13 residues. The CDR3 DNA sequence: TGCAGCGGGGAAAGGACACGCCAAGAGACCCAGTACTTC. Its protein product is CSGERTRQETQYF.

The table lists this clonotype with many counts. The V gene is TRBV30, the J gene TRBJ2-7; no definite D call. Trimming removed 0 bases at V and 2 bases at J, with 8 bases between. The V gene's germline CDR1 is GTSNPN and CDR2 SVGIG (reference sequence). CDR3 length equals 13 residues. CDR3 DNA sequence: TGTGCCTGGAGTGTTCCCCTAGCCTACGAGCAGTACTTC. It codes for CAWSVPLAYEQYF.

This clonotype was observed a few times. The V gene is TRBV29-1, the J gene TRBJ2-3; D is perhaps TRBD2 (5 bases). From germline, CDR1 is SQVTM and CDR2 ANQGSEA. V lost 1 base to trimming and J lost 5 bases, with 10 bases between them. This CDR3 has 13 amino acids. The CDR3 sequence is CSVEALAGDTQYF. As DNA, the CDR3 is TGCAGCGTTGAAGCTCTAGCAGGAGATACGCAGTATTTT.

This clonotype came up many times. V usage is TRBV7-9 and J usage is TRBJ2-5; 8 positions agree with TRBD2. Germline-derived CDR1 and CDR2 are SEHNR and FQNEAQ (reference sequence). V lost 6 bases and J lost 5; bases outside the gene matches: 5. This CDR3 has 13 residues. The CDR3 DNA reads TGTGCCAGCAGAACAGCGGGAGCGGAGACCCAGTACTTC. As protein: CASRTAGAETQYF.

In its sample, this clonotype was seen many times. The V gene is TRBV7-6, the J gene TRBJ1-4, with D perhaps TRBD1 (5 bases). Germline values: CDR1 SGHVS, CDR2 FNYEAQ. CDR3 size: 14 residues. V was pared by 5 bases and J by 8 bases, with 15 bases between. Here the CDR3 DNA reads TGTGCCAGCAGCCCGGGACGGGATAGGGAAAAACTGTTTTTT. Encoded protein: CASSPGRDREKLFF.

This clonotype was seen repeatedly, ten times or more. V is TRBV5-6 and J is TRBJ2-1; D not resolved. The V end was cut by 4 bases, the J end by 8 bases, with 16 bases between. Looked up from germline, CDR1 is SGHDT and CDR2 is YYEEEE. This CDR3 is 14 amino acids long. The CDR3, as DNA: TGTGCCAGCAGCCTGCTTGGAGTTGTAGATGAGCAGTTCTTC. Protein sequence: CASSLLGVVDEQFF.

Regarding this clonotype: A much bigger clone sits one base away, suggesting this may be a read error. As the CDR3 is not closed by the conserved phenylalanine or tryptophan, this likely results from a read error. V gene TRBV12-3 or TRBV12-4 combines with J gene TRBJ1-1; TRBD1 might be the D (5 bases). Trimming shortened V by 4 bases and J by 7 bases, and 19 bases separated the two germline ends. This CDR3 comprises 15 residues. CDR3 DNA sequence: TGTGCCAGCAGTTACCGGGACGAAAGACCTATTGAAGCTTTCCTT. Translation gives CASSYRDERPIEAFL.

This clonotype was recorded a few times. V is TRBV12-3 or TRBV12-4 and J is TRBJ2-2, with 9 bases lining up with TRBD1. CDR3 size: 17 residues. The V and J ends lost 8 bases and 3 bases, in that order; junction bases with no gene match: 13. The DNA of the CDR3 is TGTGCCAGCGCCCCAACAGGGGGCGCGGTATACACCGGGGAGCTGTTTTTT. It codes for CASAPTGGAVYTGELFF.

This clonotype was counted many times. The V gene is TRBV10-3, the J gene TRBJ2-3; D remains ambiguous. The CDR3 totals 14 residues. The germline V and J ends were trimmed by 7 bases and 8 bases, with 19 bases remaining between them. From germline, CDR1 is ENHRY and CDR2 SYGVKD. CDR3 in DNA: TGTGCCATCACCATGGACCCCAATTCCGGTACGCAGTATTTT. Its translation is CAITMDPNSGTQYF.

This clonotype was counted ten times or more. This chain joins TRBV20-1 and TRBJ1-2, with D perhaps TRBD1 (6 bases). Germline lookup yields CDR1 DFQATT and CDR2 SNEGSKA (reference sequence). The CDR3 runs 19 residues. The ends were cut back, 6 bases at V and 2 bases at J, with 31 bases in the middle. The CDR3 nucleotides read TGCAGTGCCAACTTCCCGAGAGACAGGAACCCGAAGTTAAACTATGGCTACACCTTC. Its protein is CSANFPRDRNPKLNYGYTF.

The rearrangement joins TRBV3-1 to TRBJ2-7; 7 bases align to TRBD2. With V trimmed by 3 bases and J by 1 base, 6 bases remained unmatched. The CDR3 runs to 15 residues. CDR1 is LGHDT and CDR2 is YNNKEL in the germline V gene (reference sequence). CDR3 DNA: TGTGCCAGCAGCCAGGGGGGGGACCTTTCCTACGAGCAGTACTTC. This encodes CASSQGGDLSYEQYF.

This clonotype has a count of ten or more. The CDR3 region is CASSPRLAGNTGELFF. The CDR3, as DNA: TGTGCCAGCAGCCCGCGACTAGCGGGGAACACCGGGGAGCTGTTTTTT. The chain combines TRBV7-8 with TRBJ2-2; 10 positions agree with TRBD2. This CDR3 is built from 16 residues. V gave up 5 bases and J gave up 1 base; unmatched junction bases: 4. The germline gives CDR1 SGHVS, CDR2 FQNEAQ.

The rearrangement joins TRBV20-1 to TRBJ2-1, with 9 positions matching TRBD1. Germline CDR1 DFQATT, CDR2 SNEGSKA (reference sequence). After removal of 3 bases from V and 6 bases from J, the junction contained 6 bases not matched to a gene. This CDR3 contains 14 residues. The CDR3 loop is CSARKLTGGNEQFF. The CDR3 DNA reads as TGCAGTGCTAGGAAACTGACAGGGGGCAATGAGCAGTTCTTC.

The chain uses TRBV10-1 and TRBJ2-7; tentatively, D is TRBD1 or TRBD2 (5 bases each). Trimming left V 2 bases short and J 5 bases short, with 16 bases between. The CDR3 is 15 amino acids. Germline V gives CDR1 WNHNN, CDR2 SYGVQD (reference sequence). CDR3 DNA: TGCGCCAGCAGTGAGGGGACCGCCGAAATCGACGAGCAGTACTTC. This sequence encodes CASSEGTAEIDEQYF.